This T cell receptor beta chain was identified in a study of T cells in Graves' hyperthyroidism and ophthalmopathy (dated by TCRdb to about 2019). For the study in its entirety: Peripheral blood samples were taken at the time of initial diagnosis, prior to any treatment. After sampling, hyperthyroidism patients received methimazole starting at 30 mg daily, and ophthalmopathy patients received high-dose intravenous methylprednisolone. Thyroid tissue and blood T-cell repertoires from roughly six Graves' hyperthyroidism patients were also compared in the study. The 80 to 100 discovery patients were randomly divided into training and test sets at a 7:3 ratio. The paper describes TCR Vbeta CDR3 sequencing of 120 to 150 peripheral blood samples, made up of 43 ophthalmopathy patients, 70 to 75 hyperthyroidism patients and about 17 progressor patients. An independent validation cohort of about 20 hyperthyroidism patients and 17 patients who later progressed to ophthalmopathy tested prospective prediction of ophthalmopathy. TCR V-J signatures able to tell the groups apart were searched for in a discovery cohort of approximately 95 patients, of whom around 43 had Graves' ophthalmopathy and roughly 59 had stable Graves' hyperthyroidism.

Moderately to severely active disease, a Clinical Activity Score of at least 3, a NOSPECS grade of at least 4, and a duration under 3 months were present in ophthalmopathy patients. Exclusion was applied to patients with uncontrolled infections, other autoimmune diseases, pregnancy or lactation. Diagnoses relied on clinical symptoms, serum thyroxine and TRAb, thyroid ultrasound and orbital computed tomography. PBMCs were isolated from 7.5 to 10 ml of fresh peripheral blood by Ficoll-Paque density gradient centrifugation. Total RNA was extracted using Trizol reagent, and RNA quality was assessed on an Agilent 2100 Bioanalyzer. The research as a whole found: Most expanded thyroid clonotypes (frequency above 0.001) were also detected in blood, a finding suggesting that blood repertoires may reflect thyroid immune responses. During validation, the model predicted progression to ophthalmopathy a median of roughly six months ahead of onset, with almost 71% sensitivity and less than 85% specificity. A 13 V-J signature model separated ophthalmopathy from stable hyperthyroidism, with nearly 90% sensitivity and 81.08% specificity in cross-validation and 80%/75% in testing. No statistical method was used to fix the sample size in advance, and group allocation was not hidden from the investigators.

V has 3 bases trimmed and J has 6 bases trimmed; junction bases matching no gene number 8. CDR1 and CDR2 were assigned from the germline V gene as SGHRS and YFSETQ. Its CDR3 holds 16 amino acids, cysteine through phenylalanine. Just the 48-base CDR3 DNA is kept, in frame starting at base 1. The TCR beta CDR3 regions were amplified from RNA transcripts. The TCR CDR3 was subjected to a first round of RT-PCR using the HTBI primer set and the Qiagen OneStep RT-PCR kit. A second multiplex PCR round built the libraries, followed by size selection and purification. Paired-end sequencing of the libraries was performed with 100 bp reads on an Illumina HiSeq2000. Regarding the original processing steps: SOAPnuke was used to process the raw data, removing reads that contained adapters or uncalled bases, had a mean Phred below 15, or lacked an exact match to the constant primer or identifier. COPE v1.2.5 was used to merge high-quality paired reads, and clonotypes were defined as unique nucleotide sequences. MiTCR v1.1 was used to align clonotypes to the IMGT TRBV, TRBD and TRBJ reference segments. The analysis was restricted to V-J combinations with a frequency above 0.0001, which together covered around 99% of the repertoires. A TCS score was defined as the ratio of F50 (clonal expansion) to E x V (chaos), with BLOSUM62-based TCRdist applied between CDR3 peptides within each V-J. Welch's t-statistics and random forest reduced 500 to 550 V-J features to 13, which were used in a naive Bayes classifier (R e1071). TCRdb redid the processing of the public reads, applying fastp at Q25 and MiXCR, and retained in-frame beta chains. When rows share a CDR3 protein, they turn into one entry using the most common DNA and genes. V and J calls and clone size were set by TCRdb, not the authors. Across this sample there are approximately 300,000 distinct CDR3 sequences, with around 15% seen only once. The ten largest clones represent approximately 60% of the sample.

In its sample, this clonotype was seen a few times. The antigen it binds to is not known. The sample holds no much larger clone one base away, and base qualities are not on file. The chain is assembled from TRBV5-1 and TRBJ2-2; 10 middle bases align to TRBD1. This receptor was obtained from a woman aged 55-69 years with Graves' ophthalmopathy. Sequencing was performed on blood. The DNA is TGCGCCAGCAGCTCCGAGACAGGGGGCTATGCCGGGGAGCTGTTTTTT. Translated, this is CASSSETGGYAGELFF.